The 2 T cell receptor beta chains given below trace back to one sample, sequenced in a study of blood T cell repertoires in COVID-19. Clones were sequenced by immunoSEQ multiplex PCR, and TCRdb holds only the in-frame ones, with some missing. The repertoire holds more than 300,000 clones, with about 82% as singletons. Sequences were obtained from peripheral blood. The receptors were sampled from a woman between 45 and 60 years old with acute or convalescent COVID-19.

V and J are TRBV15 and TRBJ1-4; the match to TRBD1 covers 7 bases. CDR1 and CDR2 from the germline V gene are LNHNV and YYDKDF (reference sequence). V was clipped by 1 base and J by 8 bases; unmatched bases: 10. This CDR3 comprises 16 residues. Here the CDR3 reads CATSRGARRDSEKLFF. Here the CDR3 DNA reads TGTGCCACCAGCAGAGGAGCAAGAAGGGACAGCGAAAAACTGTTTTTT.

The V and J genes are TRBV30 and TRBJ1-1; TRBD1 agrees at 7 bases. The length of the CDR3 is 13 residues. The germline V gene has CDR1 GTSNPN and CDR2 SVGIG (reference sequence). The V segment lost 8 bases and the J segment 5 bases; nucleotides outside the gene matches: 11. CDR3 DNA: TGTGCCCGCACAGAGGGGGCGGGTACTGAAGCTTTCTTT. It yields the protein CARTEGAGTEAFF.